This T cell receptor beta chain was obtained from a study of T cell responses to AZD1222 COVID-19 vaccine. Study-wide results and limits: After the peak T cell response, and only then, were repertoires sampled. The study reported that nearly half of spike-specific TCRs target unmutated variant regions. Across spike, vaccine-associated CD4 TCRs were found, dominant at 160-218 and 743-854.

V was clipped by 4 bases and J by 8 bases, with 20 bases between them. The CDR3 totals 15 residues. Germline V gene lookup returns CDR1 SGHTA and CDR2 FQGNSA. Sequenced by immunoSEQ multiplex PCR; TCRdb stores in-frame clones only, minus some. The table includes 100,000 to 150,000 clones, 92% detected once. Points on this clone: What it binds is unknown.

The receptor was isolated from an adult in good health. Sequences were derived from peripheral blood, sampled on day 0 of AZD1222 vaccination. The chain links TRBV7-2 to TRBJ1-2; no definite D call. The chain's CDR3 is CASSSQNFDIQGYTF. The DNA of the CDR3 is TGTGCCAGCAGCTCCCAGAATTTTGACATACAGGGCTACACCTTC.